This T cell receptor beta chain stems from a study of identical twins. Overall study results and limits: Without tracking the same donors, conclusions rested on cross-sectional statistical analysis. Clonotypes of the beta chain that were abundant in cord blood carried fewer insertions (memory repertoires showed none).

CDR1 and CDR2 (germline): SQVTM, ANQGSEA. V shed 3 bases, J shed 6 bases, and the junction held 2 bases outside the gene matches. The CDR3 totals 13 residues. This clonotype was detected ten times or more. What it binds is unknown. Via MiXCR, TCRdb re-called the 5' RACE reads, giving one row per CDR3 protein. In the table there are 200,000 to 250,000 distinct CDR3 sequences, 6.5% of which are singletons. These records were also assigned to another study, of T cells expressing NK-cell markers. From that report: Whether expanded NKG2C-expressing T cell clones recognize HCMV is unknown.

V and J are TRBV29-1 and TRBJ2-2, with 9 bases fitting TRBD2. The receptor was isolated from a woman aged 18-30 years in good health. Source material: CD8+ T cells sorted from blood. DNA for the CDR3: TGCAGCGTTGAGCGGGGGGGCCCCGGGGAGCTGTTTTTT. The encoded protein is CSVERGGPGELFF.